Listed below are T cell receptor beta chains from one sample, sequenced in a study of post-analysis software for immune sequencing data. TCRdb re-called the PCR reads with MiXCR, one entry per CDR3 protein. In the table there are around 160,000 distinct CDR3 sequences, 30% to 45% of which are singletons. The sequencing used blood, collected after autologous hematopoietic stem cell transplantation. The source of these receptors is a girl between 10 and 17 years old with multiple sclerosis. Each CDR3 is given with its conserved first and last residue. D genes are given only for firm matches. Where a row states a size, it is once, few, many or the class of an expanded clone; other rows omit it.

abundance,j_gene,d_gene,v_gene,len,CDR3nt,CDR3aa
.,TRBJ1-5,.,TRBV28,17,TGTGCCAGCAGTTTTTTAAATATGGCCAATGGGGGACAGCCCCAGCATTTT,CASSFLNMANGGQPQHF
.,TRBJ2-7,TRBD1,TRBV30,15,TGTGCCTGGAGTCCGGTAGGACAGGCGGCCTACGAGCAGTACTTC,CAWSPVGQAAYEQYF
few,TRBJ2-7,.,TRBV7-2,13,TGTGCCAGCAGCCTGACTAGATCGCACGAGCAGTACTTC,CASSLTRSHEQYF
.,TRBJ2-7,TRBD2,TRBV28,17,TGTGCCAGCAGTTACCTACGCGGACTAGCGATAACCTACGAGCAGTACTTC,CASSYLRGLAITYEQYF
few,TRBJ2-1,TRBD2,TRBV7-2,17,TGTGCCAGCAGCACCGCCCCATCTAGCGGGAGGGCCAATGAGCAGTTCTTC,CASSTAPSSGRANEQFF
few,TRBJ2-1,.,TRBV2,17,TGTGCCAGCAGGCCGACCCCGTTGCGTGGGCAATACAATGAGCAGTTCTTC,CASRPTPLRGQYNEQFF
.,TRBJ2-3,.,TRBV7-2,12,TGTGCCAGCAGCTTGAGAATAGACACGCAGTATTTT,CASSLRIDTQYF
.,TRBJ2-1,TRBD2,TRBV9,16,TGTGCCAGCAGCCCCCGGACTAGCGGATTGTGGCATGAGCAGTTCTTC,CASSPRTSGLWHEQFF
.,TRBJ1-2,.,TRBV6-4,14,TGTGCCAGCAGCGCCTCCGGGGGAGGCTATGGCTACACCTTC,CASSASGGGYGYTF
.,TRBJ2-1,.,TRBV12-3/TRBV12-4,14,TGTGCCAGCAGTTTAGCCCGAAGCCTACGGGAGCAGTTCTTC,CASSLARSLREQFF
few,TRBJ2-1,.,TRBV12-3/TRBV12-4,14,TGTGCCAGCAGTGACTCCCTCAGGCACAATGAGCAGTTCTTC,CASSDSLRHNEQFF
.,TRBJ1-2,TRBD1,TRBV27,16,TGTGCCAGCAGTTATAGCGGGGGTCGGCAGGGGGACGGCTACACCTTC,CASSYSGGRQGDGYTF
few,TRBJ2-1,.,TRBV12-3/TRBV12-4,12,TGTGCCAGCAGTTCCCGGACGTATGAGCAGTTCTTC,CASSSRTYEQFF
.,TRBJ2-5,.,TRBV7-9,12,TGTGCCAGCAGCTTACTCACGGAGACCCAGTACTTC,CASSLLTETQYF
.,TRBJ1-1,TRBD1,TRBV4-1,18,TGCGCCAGCAGCCAAGCCTTGGAGGACAGGGGACAAGGGACTGAAGCTTTCTTT,CASSQALEDRGQGTEAFF
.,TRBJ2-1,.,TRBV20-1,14,TGCAGGCCCGGCCGGGGCGGAGGGGGAAATGAGCAGTTCTTC,CRPGRGGGGNEQFF